A selection of T cell receptor beta chains follows, all from one sample in a study of brain T cells in children with intractable seizures. Some clones are missing from TCRdb's copy, which holds only in-frame ones; the method was immunoSEQ multiplex PCR. The table records about 350,000 clones, roughly 92% of them present only once. The material sequenced was peripheral blood, taken more than 4 months after surgery. These receptors were collected from a boy under two years old with tuberous sclerosis and intractable seizures. The CDR3 runs from the conserved cysteine through the conserved F or W. The D gene is left open where the match is weak. Clone size is not always given. Where it is, it says once, few, many or a class for expanded clones.

V gene	clone size	D gene	J gene	CDR3 DNA	CDR3 protein
TRBV5-1	.	.	TRBJ2-1	TGCGCCAGCAGCTTGGTCGAGCGACCATACAATGAGCAGTTCTTC	CASSLVERPYNEQFF
TRBV10-3	.	.	TRBJ2-7	TGTGCCATCAGTGATTACAGCTACGAGCAGTACTTC	CAISDYSYEQYF
TRBV3-1/TRBV3-2	.	TRBD1	TRBJ2-2	TGTGCCAGCAGCCAAGAAACAGGGGGCGGCGCCGGGGAGCTGTTTTTT	CASSQETGGGAGELFF
TRBV7-9	.	TRBD1	TRBJ2-1	TGTGCCAGCACCACCGACCCCACAGGGGGCGAGGGCAATGAGCAGTTCTTC	CASTTDPTGGEGNEQFF
TRBV5-4	.	TRBD2	TRBJ2-3	TGTGCCAGCAGCTTGGACGGACTAGCGGGAACAGATACGCAGTATTTT	CASSLDGLAGTDTQYF
TRBV7-2	.	.	TRBJ1-4	TGTGCCAGCAGCTTAGATGGGGGCCTTAATGAAAAACTGTTTTTT	CASSLDGGLNEKLFF
TRBV5-1	.	.	TRBJ2-2	TGCGCCAGCAGCTTTCGGGGGGCGCAGACCGGGGAGCTGTTTTTT	CASSFRGAQTGELFF
TRBV5-1	.	.	TRBJ1-6	TGCGCCAGCAGCTTGGGACATGGGAATTCACCCCTCCACTTT	CASSLGHGNSPLHF
TRBV10-3	once	.	TRBJ1-1	TGTGCCATCAGCCCTACGACAGGTGGCAGTGAAGCTTTCTTT	CAISPTTGGSEAFF
TRBV2	.	TRBD1	TRBJ2-1	TGTGCCAGCAGTGAAGCCGGGACAGATGAGCAGTTCTTC	CASSEAGTDEQFF
TRBV9	.	TRBD1	TRBJ1-2	TGTGCCAGCAGCGTAGACGGACAGGGAGATGGCTACACCTTC	CASSVDGQGDGYTF
TRBV5-4	.	.	TRBJ2-5	TGTGCCAGCAGCTCTCGGGAGTCCACTCTAGGGGGGGAGACCCAGTACTTC	CASSSRESTLGGETQYF
TRBV7-9	.	.	TRBJ1-3	TGTGCCAGCAGCTTAGCCCGAGCGGGAAACACCATATATTTT	CASSLARAGNTIYF
TRBV6-5	.	.	TRBJ2-7	TGTGCCAGCGGGCCGGGGGTGCACGAGCAGTACTTC	CASGPGVHEQYF
TRBV3-1/TRBV3-2	.	TRBD2	TRBJ2-1	TGTGCCAGCAGCCAAGATTGGGGGACTAGCGGGGGGACCTACAATGAGCAGTTCTTC	CASSQDWGTSGGTYNEQFF
TRBV7-3	.	.	TRBJ2-3	TGTGCCAGCAGCTTAGAGGGGTTTAGCACAGATACGCAGTATTTT	CASSLEGFSTDTQYF